This T cell receptor beta chain was documented in a study of blood T cell repertoires in COVID-19. The CDR3 loop spans 14 amino acids. CDR1 is MNHEY, CDR2 SMNVEV, per germline (reference sequence). V lost 4 bases to trimming and J lost 7 bases; unmatched junction nucleotides: 4. Produced via immunoSEQ multiplex PCR; TCRdb's table is partial and in-frame only. The table includes approximately 82,000 clones, about 81% detected once. In its sample, this clone was seen a few times. Sequencing was done on a sample of peripheral blood. The chain couples TRBV27 to TRBJ2-4; 10 bases fit TRBD1. This TCR derives from a human donor in a cohort sampled during active COVID-19. In DNA, the CDR3 is TGTGCCAGCAGTTCCCGGACAGGGGGGAACATTCAGTACTTC. Its translation is CASSSRTGGNIQYF.